This T cell receptor beta chain emerged from a study of spatial heterogeneity in lung cancer. Study details: Detection consistently captured more beta-chain sequences than alpha-chain sequences.

The V gene lost 5 bases and the J gene lost 0 bases, with 8 bases spanning the gap. The CDR3 has 13 residues. Per germline, CDR1 SEHNR and CDR2 FQNEAQ (reference sequence). This clonotype was seen at least ten times. Being off target in a library aimed at alpha chains, this beta chain has a size of little meaning. A unique molecular identifier was attached to every TCR cDNA molecule. TCRdb independently ran MiXCR on the 5' RACE reads; one entry per CDR3 protein. The sample consists of about 7,900 distinct CDR3 sequences, about 4.6% of them appearing once. The sample's time point: sample taken at primary tumor resection. The sequenced material consisted of unsorted whole RNA from tumor, nontumor lung or frozen PBMC. Donation came from approximately 69 patients with untreated early-stage non-small cell lung cancer.

This TCR was recovered from a male donor with early-stage non-small cell lung cancer. J is TRBJ2-7 and V is TRBV7-9, with D tentatively TRBD1 (5 bases). The sample was PBMCs, taken at surgery. DNA of the CDR3: TGTGCCAGCAGCCGGCAGGGCTCCTACGAGCAGTACTTC. Its translation: CASSRQGSYEQYF.